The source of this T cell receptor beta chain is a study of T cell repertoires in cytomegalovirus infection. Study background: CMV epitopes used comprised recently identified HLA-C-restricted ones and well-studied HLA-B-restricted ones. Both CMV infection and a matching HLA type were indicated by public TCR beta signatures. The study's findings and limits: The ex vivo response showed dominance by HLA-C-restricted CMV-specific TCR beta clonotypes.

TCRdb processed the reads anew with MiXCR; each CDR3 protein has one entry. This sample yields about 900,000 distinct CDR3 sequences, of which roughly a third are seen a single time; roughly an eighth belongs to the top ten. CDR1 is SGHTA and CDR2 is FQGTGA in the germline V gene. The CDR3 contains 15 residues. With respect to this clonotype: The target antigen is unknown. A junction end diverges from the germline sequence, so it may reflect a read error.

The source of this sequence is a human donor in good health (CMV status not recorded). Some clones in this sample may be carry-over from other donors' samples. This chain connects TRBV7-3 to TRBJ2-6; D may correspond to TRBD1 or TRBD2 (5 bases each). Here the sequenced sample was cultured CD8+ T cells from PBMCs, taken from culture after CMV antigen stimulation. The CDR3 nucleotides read TGTGCCAGCAGCGTTAAAACCAACGGGGCCAACGTCCCGACTTTC. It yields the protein CASSVKTNGANVPTF.